This TCR beta chain emerged from a study of blood T cells in healthy people across ages. Study conclusions and caveats: Unsorted PBMC material precluded a definitive naive versus antigen-experienced comparison. Estimated diversity that came from one million T cells was considered an underestimate.

The second PCR ran roughly 6 to 11 cycles with a sample-barcoded 5' primer and J-beta primers. Each cDNA molecule carried a tag from a template-switch adaptor that contained 12 random nucleotides. Every sample returned 2.5 million or more CDR3-containing paired-end reads. TCRdb recomputed calls from the 5' RACE reads with MiXCR, one row per CDR3 protein. In the table there are about 780,000 distinct CDR3 sequences, around 45% of which are singletons. Deletions cut 8 bases from V and 1 base from J, with 9 bases between. The CDR3 loop spans 13 amino acids. Germline V gene sequence: CDR1 SNHLY, CDR2 FYNNEI. This clonotype has just a few counts. Its antigen is currently unknown.

This clonotype originated in an elderly man in good health. This rearrangement joins TRBV2 to TRBJ2-4; D is unresolved. Specimen: blood. In DNA form, the CDR3 reads TGTGCCAGCGCCCTTCTCGCCAAAAACATTCAGTACTTC. Protein product: CASALLAKNIQYF.